The source of this TCR beta chain is a study of monozygotic twins with cystic fibrosis. Whole-study findings and limits: Monozygotic CF twin pairs shared significantly more nucleotide-identical clonotypes than unrelated CF individuals did. Clonality was generally low (median around 0.009), higher in the most severe patients. In this small cohort, shared CDR3 numbers showed no association with age, concordance or disease severity. In 13 of 16 pairs, V gene usage was closest to the co-twin's.

Worth noting for this clone: Its cognate antigen is unknown.

V dropped 2 bases and J dropped 2 bases, with 9 bases sitting between them. CDR3 size: 14 residues. Germline CDR1 is MGHDK and CDR2 is SYGVNS. Only in-frame clones appear in the TCRdb table, and some are missing; sequencing was by immunoSEQ multiplex PCR. The sample gives roughly 28,000 clones, around four fifths of which show up once; around 1% is in the top ten. Sequences were obtained from blood. The rearrangement uses TRBV25-1 and TRBJ1-2; D gene unclear. This TCR came from a girl aged 2-10 years with cystic fibrosis. The CDR3 nucleotides read TGTGCCAGCAGTGAAATTAGTCAGAACTATGGCTACACCTTC. Its translation: CASSEISQNYGYTF.